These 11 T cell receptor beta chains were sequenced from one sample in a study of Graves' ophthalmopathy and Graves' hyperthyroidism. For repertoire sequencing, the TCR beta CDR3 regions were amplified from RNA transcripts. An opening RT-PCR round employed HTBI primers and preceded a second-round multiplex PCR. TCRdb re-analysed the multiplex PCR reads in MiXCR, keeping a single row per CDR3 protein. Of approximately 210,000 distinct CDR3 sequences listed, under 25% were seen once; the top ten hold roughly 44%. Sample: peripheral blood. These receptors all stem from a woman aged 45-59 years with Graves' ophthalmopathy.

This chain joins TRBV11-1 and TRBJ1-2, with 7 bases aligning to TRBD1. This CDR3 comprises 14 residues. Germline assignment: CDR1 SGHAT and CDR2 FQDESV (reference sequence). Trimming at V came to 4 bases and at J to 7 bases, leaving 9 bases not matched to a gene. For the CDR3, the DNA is TGTGCCAGCAGCTCGCCGACAGGGATCTCTGGCTACACCTTC. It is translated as CASSSPTGISGYTF. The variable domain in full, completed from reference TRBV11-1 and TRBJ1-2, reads EAEVAQSPRYKITEKSQAVAFWCDPISGHATLYWYRQILGQGPELLVQFQDESVVDDSQLPKDRFSAERLKGVDSTLKIQPAELGDSAMYLCASSSPTGISGYTFGSGTRLTVV.

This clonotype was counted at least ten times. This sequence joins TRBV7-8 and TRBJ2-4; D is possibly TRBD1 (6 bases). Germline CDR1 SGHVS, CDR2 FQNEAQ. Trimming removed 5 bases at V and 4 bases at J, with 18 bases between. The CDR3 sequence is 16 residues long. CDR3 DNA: TGTGCCAGCAGCCCCCGTACAGTGGGGGCGAAAAACATTCAGTACTTC. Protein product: CASSPRTVGAKNIQYF.

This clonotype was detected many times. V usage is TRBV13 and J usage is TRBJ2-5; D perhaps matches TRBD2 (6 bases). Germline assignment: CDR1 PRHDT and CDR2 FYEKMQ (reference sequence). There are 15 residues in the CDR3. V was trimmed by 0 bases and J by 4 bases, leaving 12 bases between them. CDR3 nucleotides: TGTGCCAGCAGCTTAGGCCGACTGGGGGGAGAGACCCAGTACTTC. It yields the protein CASSLGRLGGETQYF. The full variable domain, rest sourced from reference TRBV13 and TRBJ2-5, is AAGVIQSPRHLIKEKRETATLKCYPIPRHDTVYWYQQGPGQDPQFLISFYEKMQSDKGSIPDRFSAQQFSDYHSELNMSSLELGDSALYFCASSLGRLGGETQYFGPGTRLLVL.

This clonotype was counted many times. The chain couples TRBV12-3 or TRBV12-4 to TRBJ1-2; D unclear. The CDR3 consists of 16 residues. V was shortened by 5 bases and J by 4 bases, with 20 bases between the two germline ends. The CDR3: CASSTSSDRTSYGYTF. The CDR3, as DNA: TGTGCCAGCAGTACCTCTTCGGACCGAACCTCCTATGGCTACACCTTC.

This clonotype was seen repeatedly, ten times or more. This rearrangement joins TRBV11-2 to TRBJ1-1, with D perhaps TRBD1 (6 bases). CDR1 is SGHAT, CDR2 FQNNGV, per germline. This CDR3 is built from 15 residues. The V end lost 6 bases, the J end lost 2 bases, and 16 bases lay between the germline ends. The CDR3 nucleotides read TGTGCCAGCAGGAAACCCGGGACACCTAACACTGAAGCTTTCTTT. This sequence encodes CASRKPGTPNTEAFF.

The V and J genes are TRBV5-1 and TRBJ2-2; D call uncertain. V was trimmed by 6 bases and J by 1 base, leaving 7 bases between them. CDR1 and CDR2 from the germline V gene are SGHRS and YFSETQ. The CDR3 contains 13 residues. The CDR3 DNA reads TGCGCCAGCATTAAAGAGAACACCGGGGAGCTGTTTTTT. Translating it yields CASIKENTGELFF.

CDR3 DNA sequence: TGTGCCAGCAGTTCCCCCGCTAACACAGGGCGGTACGAGCAGTACTTC. Its translation is CASSSPANTGRYEQYF. The chain employs TRBV12-3 or TRBV12-4 and TRBJ2-7; maybe TRBD1 (6 bases). The CDR3 consists of 16 residues. V was clipped by 4 bases and J by 4 bases, with 20 bases between them.

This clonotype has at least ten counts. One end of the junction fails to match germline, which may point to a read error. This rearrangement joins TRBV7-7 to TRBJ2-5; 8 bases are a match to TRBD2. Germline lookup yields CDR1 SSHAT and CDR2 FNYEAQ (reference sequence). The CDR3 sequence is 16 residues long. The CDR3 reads CASSLEPGLAWETQYF. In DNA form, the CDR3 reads TGTGCTAGCAGCTTAGAACCCGGACTAGCCTGGGAAACCCAGTACTTC.

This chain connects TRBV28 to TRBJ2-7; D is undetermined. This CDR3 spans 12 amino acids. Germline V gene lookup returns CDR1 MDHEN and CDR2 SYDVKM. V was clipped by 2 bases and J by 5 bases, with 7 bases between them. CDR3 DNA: TGTGCCAGCAGTTTAGGGTACGACGAGCAGTACTTC. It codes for CASSLGYDEQYF.

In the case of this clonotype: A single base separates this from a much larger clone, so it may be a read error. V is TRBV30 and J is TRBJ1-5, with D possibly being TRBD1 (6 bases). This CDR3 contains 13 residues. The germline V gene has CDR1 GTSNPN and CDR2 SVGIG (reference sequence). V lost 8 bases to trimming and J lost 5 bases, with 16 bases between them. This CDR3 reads CARTRDNHQPQHF. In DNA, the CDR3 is TGTGCCCGGACCCGGGACAACCATCAGCCCCAGCATTTT.

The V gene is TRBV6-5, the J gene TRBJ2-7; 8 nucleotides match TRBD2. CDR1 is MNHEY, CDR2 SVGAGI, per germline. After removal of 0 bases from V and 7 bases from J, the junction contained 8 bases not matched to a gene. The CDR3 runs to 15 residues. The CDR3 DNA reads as TGTGCCAGCAGTTACTCTAGCGGGATCAGTTGGGAGCAGTACTTC. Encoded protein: CASSYSSGISWEQYF.